This TCR beta chain was documented in a study of cytomegalovirus exposure and HLA in healthy donors. PCR involved 60 Vbeta and 13 Jbeta primers. TCRdb's table, derived via immunoSEQ multiplex PCR, lists solely in-frame clones and lacks some. The top ten hold 1.2% to 1.5% of the sample, which has about 140,000 clones, roughly 71% seen once. What was sequenced was PBMCs. This TCR was sampled from a woman aged 40 to 50 in good health and CMV-seronegative.

Written as DNA, the CDR3 is TGCGCCAGCAGCCGAGAAGAACAGGAGACTAACTATGGCTACACCTTC. It is translated as CASSREEQETNYGYTF. The V gene is TRBV4-1, the J gene TRBJ1-2, with D possibly being TRBD1 (5 bases). CDR1 is MGHRA, CDR2 YSYEKL, per germline. The CDR3 length is 16 residues. V lost 4 bases to trimming and J lost 0 bases, with 15 bases between them.